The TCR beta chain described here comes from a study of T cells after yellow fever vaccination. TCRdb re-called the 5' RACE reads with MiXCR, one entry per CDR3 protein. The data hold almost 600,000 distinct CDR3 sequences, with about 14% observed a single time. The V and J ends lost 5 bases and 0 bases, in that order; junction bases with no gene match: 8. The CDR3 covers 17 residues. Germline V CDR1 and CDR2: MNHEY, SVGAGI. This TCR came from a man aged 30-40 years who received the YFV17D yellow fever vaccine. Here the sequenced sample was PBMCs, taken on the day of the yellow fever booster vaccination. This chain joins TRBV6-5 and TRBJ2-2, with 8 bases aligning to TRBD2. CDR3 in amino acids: CASSQIAGRANTGELFF. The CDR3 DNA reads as TGTGCCAGCAGTCAGATAGCGGGACGGGCGAACACCGGGGAGCTGTTTTTT.